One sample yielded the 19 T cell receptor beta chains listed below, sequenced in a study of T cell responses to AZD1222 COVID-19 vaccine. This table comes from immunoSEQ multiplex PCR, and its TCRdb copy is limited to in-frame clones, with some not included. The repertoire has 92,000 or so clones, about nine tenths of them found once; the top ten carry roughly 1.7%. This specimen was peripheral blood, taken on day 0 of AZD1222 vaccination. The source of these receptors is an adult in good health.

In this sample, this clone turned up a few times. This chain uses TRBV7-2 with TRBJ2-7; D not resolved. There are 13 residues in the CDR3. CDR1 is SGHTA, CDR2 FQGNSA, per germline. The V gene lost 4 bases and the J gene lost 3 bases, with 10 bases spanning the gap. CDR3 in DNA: TGTGCCAGCAGCTCAGACGGATACTACGAGCAGTACTTC. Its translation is CASSSDGYYEQYF. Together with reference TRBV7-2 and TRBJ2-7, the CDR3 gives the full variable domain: GAGVSQSPSNKVTEKGKDVELRCDPISGHTALYWYRQSLGQGLEFLIYFQGNSAPDKSGLPSDRFSAERTGGSVSTLTIQRTQQEDSAVYLCASSSDGYYEQYFGPGTRLTVT.

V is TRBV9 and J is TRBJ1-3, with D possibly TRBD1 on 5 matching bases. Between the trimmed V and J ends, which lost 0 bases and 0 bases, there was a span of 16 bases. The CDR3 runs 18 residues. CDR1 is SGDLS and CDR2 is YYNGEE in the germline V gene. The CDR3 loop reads CASSVGVGQKNSGNTIYF. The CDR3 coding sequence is TGTGCCAGCAGCGTAGGGGTGGGGCAGAAGAACTCTGGAAACACCATATATTTT.

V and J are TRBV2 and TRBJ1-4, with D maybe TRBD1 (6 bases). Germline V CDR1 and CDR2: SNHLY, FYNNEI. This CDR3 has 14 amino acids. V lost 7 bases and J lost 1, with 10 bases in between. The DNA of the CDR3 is TGTGCCAGCAACTGGGGGCGAACTAATGAAAAACTGTTTTTT. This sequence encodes CASNWGRTNEKLFF.

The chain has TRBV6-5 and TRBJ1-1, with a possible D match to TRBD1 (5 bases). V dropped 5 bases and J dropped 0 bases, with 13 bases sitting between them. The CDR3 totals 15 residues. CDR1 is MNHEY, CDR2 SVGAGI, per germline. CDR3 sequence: CASSPQGAVNTEAFF. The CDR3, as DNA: TGTGCCAGCAGTCCTCAGGGTGCAGTGAACACTGAAGCTTTCTTT.

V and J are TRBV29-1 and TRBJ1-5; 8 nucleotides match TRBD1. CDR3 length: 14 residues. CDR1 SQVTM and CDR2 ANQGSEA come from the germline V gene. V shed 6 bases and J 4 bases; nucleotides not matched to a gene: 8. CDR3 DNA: TGCAGCGTCGCTACAGGGGGGGGGAATCAGCCCCAGCATTTT. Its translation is CSVATGGGNQPQHF. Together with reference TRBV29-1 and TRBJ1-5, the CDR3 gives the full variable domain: SAVISQKPSRDICQRGTSLTIQCQVDSQVTMMFWYRQQPGQSLTLIATANQGSEATYESGFVIDKFPISRPNLTFSTLTVSNMSPEDSSIYLCSVATGGGNQPQHFGDGTRLSIL.

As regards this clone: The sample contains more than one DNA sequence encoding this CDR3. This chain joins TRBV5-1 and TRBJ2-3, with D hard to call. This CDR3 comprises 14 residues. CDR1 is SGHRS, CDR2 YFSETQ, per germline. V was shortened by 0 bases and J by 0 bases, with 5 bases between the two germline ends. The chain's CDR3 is CASSLEGSTDTQYF. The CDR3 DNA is TGCGCCAGCAGCTTGGAAGGCAGCACAGATACGCAGTATTTT.

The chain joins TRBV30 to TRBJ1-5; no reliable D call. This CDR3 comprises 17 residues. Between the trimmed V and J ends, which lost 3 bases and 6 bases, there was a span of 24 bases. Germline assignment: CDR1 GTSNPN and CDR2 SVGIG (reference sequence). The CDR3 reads CAWSVTQPDHATQPQHF. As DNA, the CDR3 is TGTGCCTGGAGCGTCACACAACCGGACCATGCGACTCAGCCCCAGCATTTT. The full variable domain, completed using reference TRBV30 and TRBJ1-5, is SQTIHQWPATLVQPVGSPLSLECTVEGTSNPNLYWYRQAAGRGLQLLFYSVGIGQISSEVPQNLSASRPQDRQFILSSKKLLLSDSGFYLCAWSVTQPDHATQPQHFGDGTRLSIL.

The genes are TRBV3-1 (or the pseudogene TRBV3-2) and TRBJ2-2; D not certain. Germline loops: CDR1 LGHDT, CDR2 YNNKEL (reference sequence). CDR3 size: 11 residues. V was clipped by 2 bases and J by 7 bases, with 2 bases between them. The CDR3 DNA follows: TGTGCCAGCAGCCAACTCGGGGAGCTGTTTTTT. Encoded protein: CASSQLGELFF.

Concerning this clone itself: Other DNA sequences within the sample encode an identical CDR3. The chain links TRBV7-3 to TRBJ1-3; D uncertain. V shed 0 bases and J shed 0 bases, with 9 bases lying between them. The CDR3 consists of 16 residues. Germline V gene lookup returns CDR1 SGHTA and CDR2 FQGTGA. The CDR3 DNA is TGTGCCAGCAGCTTAACCCCTGGGGACTCTGGAAACACCATATATTTT. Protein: CASSLTPGDSGNTIYF.

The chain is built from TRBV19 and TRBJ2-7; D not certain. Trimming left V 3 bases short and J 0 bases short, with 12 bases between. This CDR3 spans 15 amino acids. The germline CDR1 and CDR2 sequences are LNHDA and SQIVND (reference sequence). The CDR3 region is CASSIAPLSSYEQYF. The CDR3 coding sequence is TGTGCCAGTAGTATTGCACCGCTGAGCTCCTACGAGCAGTACTTC.

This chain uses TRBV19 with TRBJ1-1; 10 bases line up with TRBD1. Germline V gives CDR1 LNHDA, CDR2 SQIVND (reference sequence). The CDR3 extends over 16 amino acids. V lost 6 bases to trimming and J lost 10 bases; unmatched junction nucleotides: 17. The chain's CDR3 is CASRTPGQGPAEGAFF. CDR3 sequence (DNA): TGTGCCAGTAGGACCCCGGGACAGGGGCCGGCCGAGGGAGCTTTCTTT.

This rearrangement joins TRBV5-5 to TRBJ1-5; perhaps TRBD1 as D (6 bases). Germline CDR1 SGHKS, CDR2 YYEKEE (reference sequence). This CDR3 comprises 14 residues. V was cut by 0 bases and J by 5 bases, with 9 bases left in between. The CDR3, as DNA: TGTGCCAGCAGCTTGGTAGGGGGGGATCAGCCCCAGCATTTT. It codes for CASSLVGGDQPQHF. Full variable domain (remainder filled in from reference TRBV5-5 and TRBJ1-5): DAGVTQSPTHLIKTRGQQVTLRCSPISGHKSVSWYQQVLGQGPQFIFQYYEKEERGRGNFPDRFSARQFPNYSSELNVNALLLGDSALYLCASSLVGGDQPQHFGDGTRLSIL.

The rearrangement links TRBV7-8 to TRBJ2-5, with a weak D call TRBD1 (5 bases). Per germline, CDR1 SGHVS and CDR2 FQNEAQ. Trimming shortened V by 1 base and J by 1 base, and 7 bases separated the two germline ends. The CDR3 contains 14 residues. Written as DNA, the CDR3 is TGTGCCAGCAGCTTAGACAGGTTCCAAGAGACCCAGTACTTC. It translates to CASSLDRFQETQYF.

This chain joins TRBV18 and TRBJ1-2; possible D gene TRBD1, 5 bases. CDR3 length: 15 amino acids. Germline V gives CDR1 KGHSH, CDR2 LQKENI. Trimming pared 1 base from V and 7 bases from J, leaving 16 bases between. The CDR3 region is CASSPQTVPQSGYTF. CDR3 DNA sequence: TGTGCCAGCTCACCACAGACAGTGCCTCAAAGTGGCTACACCTTC.

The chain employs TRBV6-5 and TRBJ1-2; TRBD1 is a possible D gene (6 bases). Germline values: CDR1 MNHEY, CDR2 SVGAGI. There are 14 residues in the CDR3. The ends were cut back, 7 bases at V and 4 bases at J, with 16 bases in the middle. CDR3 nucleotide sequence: TGTGCCAGCACCGGGGGCAGGGGAGGCTATGGCTACACCTTC. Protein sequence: CASTGGRGGYGYTF.

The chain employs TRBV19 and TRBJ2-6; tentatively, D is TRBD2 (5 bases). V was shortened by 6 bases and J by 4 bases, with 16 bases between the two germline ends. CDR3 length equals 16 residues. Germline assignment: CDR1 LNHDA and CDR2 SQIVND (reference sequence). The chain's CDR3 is CASRALTSGGANVLTF. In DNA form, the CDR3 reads TGTGCCAGTAGGGCATTGACATCGGGAGGGGCCAACGTCCTGACTTTC.

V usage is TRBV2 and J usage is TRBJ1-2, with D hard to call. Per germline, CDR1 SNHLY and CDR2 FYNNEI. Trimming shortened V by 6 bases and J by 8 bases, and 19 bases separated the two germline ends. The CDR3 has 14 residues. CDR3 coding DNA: TGTGCCAGCAGGCCATCGGGCGGAACCCGGGGCTACACCTTC. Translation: CASRPSGGTRGYTF.

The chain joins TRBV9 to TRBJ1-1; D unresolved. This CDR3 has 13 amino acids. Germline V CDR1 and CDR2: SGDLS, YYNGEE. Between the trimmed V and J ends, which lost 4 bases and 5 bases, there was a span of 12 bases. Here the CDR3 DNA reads TGTGCCAGCAGCCCGGGTCTAGGGACTGAAGCTTTCTTT. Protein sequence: CASSPGLGTEAFF.

The CDR3 sequence is CASSLRPRDTEAFF. The CDR3 DNA follows: TGTGCCAGCAGCTTACGTCCCAGGGACACTGAAGCTTTCTTT. This sequence joins TRBV7-3 and TRBJ1-1; TRBD1 might be the D (5 bases). The germline V and J ends were trimmed by 2 bases and 3 bases, with 10 bases remaining between them. The CDR3 is made up of 14 amino acids. From germline, CDR1 is SGHTA and CDR2 FQGTGA.